This TCR beta chain was found in a study of cytomegalovirus exposure and HLA in healthy donors (dated by TCRdb to about 2017). Broadly, across the study: According to an earlier analysis of several hundred of the donors, 150 million to 200 million T cells yielded some 110 million unique TCR beta sequences and approximately 300 Gb of sequence data. Of the 300 to 450 genotyped donors, 70% to 90% were placed in the genetic ancestry cluster associated with self-reported Caucasian donors. To decide whether each TCR beta V gene segment behaved as functional or pseudogenic, an earlier analysis of approximately 590 of the donors relied on high-throughput TCR beta sequencing. All discovery cohort repertoires had been generated using a single sequencing platform. Both class I and class II loci were covered by HLA typing, at four-digit resolution. Using immunosequencing, the study profiled T cell repertoires from roughly 650 subjects and related those repertoires to cytomegalovirus serostatus. Typing coverage differed by locus: A, B, C, DRB1 and DQB1 were typed in about 620-640 donors, DQA1 in approximately 520, DPA1 in 600 to 610, and DPB1 in approximately 450. To study patterns of TCR occurrence, a later analysis re-analyzed previously published TCR beta repertoires from more than 550 donors and added high-resolution HLA genotyping. Five DR-DQ haplotypes were handled as single units for association and clustering because linkage in the cohort was strong. Donor age, sex, ethnicity and CMV serostatus were compiled together with the repertoire data. In a later genetic analysis, genome-wide SNP genotypes for about three fifths of the roughly 670 donors were used, and that subset was treated as a discovery cohort. Rather than using new phenotypic data, the later analysis identified candidate immune exposures from TCR beta sequences and from how often those sequences occurred across donors. To predict cytomegalovirus infection status, the study combined high-throughput TCR immunosequencing, statistical association of individual TCRs with disease status, and machine learning. About 280 gigabases of sequencing data and around 85 million unique TCR sequences made up an early release that covered about 640 HLA-typed donors. The study was designed to test whether signatures of past pathogen exposure could be identified by cataloging public T cell receptors. Across about 380 genotyped donors of the cohort, an average of about 240,000 unique TCR beta nucleotide sequences per donor were sequenced, and 15% to 20% of those sequences were non-productive. In addition to the first cohort of about 650 subjects, a separate validation cohort of 120 different subjects was used.

The full study reports these points: Because HLA typing was missing for some donors at each locus, association tests included only the typed subset. An earlier analysis of approximately 590 of the donors showed that most TCR beta V segments appeared in productive rearrangements either about 90% or about 30% of the time, which broadly matched IMGT annotations. Correlated functional status among segregating V segments might reflect linkage disequilibrium, but an unknown experimental factor could not be ruled out. In vitro tests confirmed that a few of the cytomegalovirus-associated TCR beta chains recognize cytomegalovirus antigens. It was suggested by the authors that the approach could potentially be generalized to other disease states and immunological phenotypes. The sequencing pipeline was judged likely to have produced a cluster of highly shared sequence variants as a technical artifact. For the cohort, immune exposure information was limited to CMV serostatus. Cytomegalovirus status was reported to be diagnosed by the classifier with high specificity and sensitivity in both the original and validation cohorts. Some IMGT-functional V segments, including TRBV6-2 and TRBV6-3, could not be told apart with the 87-base-pair reads, so those segments were excluded. While some public TCRs were present in many individuals, most TCR sequences turned up only very rarely across donors. In this cohort, only TCR beta chains were sequenced, and detectable features were limited by the absence of alpha or paired-chain data. In a later analysis, TCR association rates were found to vary across HLA loci, with the most associated TCRs seen for DRB1 alleles and the fewest for HLA-C alleles. A later analysis reported that several top co-occurrence clusters appeared linked to parvovirus B19, influenza, CMV and Epstein-Barr virus. Assigning TCR associations to individual alleles was difficult when HLA alleles, especially DR and DQ, strongly co-occurred. According to a later analysis, most CMV-associated TCR beta chains appeared to be HLA-restricted, and the HLA associations seemed to be driven largely by CMV exposure. Because counts were too low, seventeen rarely observed V segments, including chromosome 9 orphons, were excluded from the earlier analysis of some 540 of the donors. The study gave a list of around 170 TCR beta chains associated with cytomegalovirus. In a later analysis, HLA-associated TCR beta chains showed more clonal expansion and lower generation probabilities than non-associated chains that were equally common. Roughly uniform sequencing depth across donors was assumed in presence/absence analyses, although this assumption may not hold. A later genetic analysis associated a missense DCLRE1C variant with V-gene and J-gene trimming of TCR beta chains, and an independent cohort replicated the association. A further reported finding was that TCR beta sequences accurately predicted the HLA-A and HLA-B alleles for most subjects in the first cohort. A later analysis associated around 16,000 TCR beta sequences with specific HLA alleles at a false discovery rate of 0.05. Compared with the roughly 600-donor mean, donors in an Asian-associated ancestry cluster had fewer N-insertions in productive TCRs, according to a later genetic analysis.

Receptors were amplified or captured by the immunoSEQ multiplex PCR assay. For the multiplex PCR, a mixture combining 60 forward primers for TCR Vbeta segments and 13 reverse primers for TCR Jbeta segments was used. Amplification of the CDR3 region of rearranged TCR beta genes was performed with a multiplex PCR assay on genomic DNA. Amplified TCR beta libraries were sequenced as 87-base-pair reads on the Illumina HiSeq System. From the authors' description of their analysis: In a later analysis, tens of millions of unique TCR beta chains were counted across the roughly 610 repertoires, and roughly 10 million of these chains were shared by at least two donors. To remove PCR and sequencing errors, raw reads were error-corrected and collapsed into unique sequences using a nearest-neighbor algorithm that merged closely related sequences. V, D and J gene segments were assigned by aligning CDR3 sequences to IMGT reference sequences. Each retained sequence needed at least a six-nucleotide match to both a V gene segment and a J gene segment. A rearrangement counted as productive if the CDR3 had no stop codons and remained in frame with V and J, and every other rearrangement counted as non-productive. Following IMGT convention, CDR3 was defined as the stretch from the second conserved V-encoded cysteine to the conserved J-encoded phenylalanine. The earlier analysis of 550 to 650 of the donors excluded any sequence lacking an unambiguous match to a single V gene segment. In an earlier analysis of approximately 550 of the donors, V segments were called functional above 56.7% productive rearrangements and were called segregating when the between-donor standard deviation exceeded 5%. A statistical classification framework was built to diagnose cytomegalovirus status from the catalog of TCR beta chain sequences. V and J gene assignment, in a later analysis, came from comparing TCR nucleotide sequences with IMGT/GENE-DB human TR gene sequences. The TCRdist pipeline was used in a later analysis to assign CDR3 sequences and most-parsimonious VDJ recombination scenarios. A later analysis defined each TCR beta chain by its CDR3 amino acid sequence plus V-gene family, and excluded reads lacking a unique V-gene family. A later analysis removed roughly 590 highly shared, low-generation-probability nucleotide sequences to deal with suspected cross-contamination and a sequencing artifact. A later analysis calculated a clonal expansion index for each public chain from normalized within-repertoire ranks of inferred template counts. A later analysis computed generation probabilities with a VDJ recombination model fitted to out-of-frame rearrangements, and checked the results against IGoR. Hypergeometric tests were used in a later analysis to score TCR-TCR, TCR-HLA and TCR-CMV co-occurrence, with a repertoire-size bias correction applied to the TCR pairs. False discovery rates were estimated in a later analysis by permuting HLA or CMV assignments 20 times. A later analysis grouped co-occurring TCRs with DBSCAN, adding TCRdist sequence similarity when clustering within HLA-allele-positive subsets. Repertoires with fewer than 30,000 or more than 120,000 public chains, plus five repertoires with anomalous nucleotide sharing, were excluded from co-occurrence clustering. The clones in this table, taken by TCRdb from immuneACCESS, are in-frame only. Not every clone is retained; where verified, under half of the shortfall comes from an unresolved V gene, and the cause of the rest is unknown. That table gives V, J and clone size, and the DNA gave D and trimming. Counted in this sample were 110,000 or so clones; 60% to 80% of them appeared once. About 7.7% of the sample is taken by the ten largest.

Points on this clone: No cognate antigen has been identified for it. Base qualities are missing; no much larger clone stands one base away.

CDR1 MNHEY and CDR2 SVGAGI are derived from the germline V gene. V is cut back by 6 bases and J by 6 bases, with 8 bases in the junction unmatched. From the cysteine up to the phenylalanine, the CDR3 has a length of 15 residues. Solely the CDR3 DNA is kept, with 45 bases framed from the first base. In total, about 650 healthy bone marrow donors made up the cohort. All cohort members were sampled while nominally healthy, although unrecorded immune exposures were likely present. The donor tested CMV seropositive, placing the donor among the 290 or so seropositive members of the cohort. Each donor provided a peripheral blood sample, and peripheral blood mononuclear cells were used for TCR beta sequencing. The Qiagen DNeasy Blood Extraction Kit was used to extract genomic DNA from the blood cell samples.

The sample was PBMCs. The chain is encoded by TRBV6-5 joined to TRBJ2-1, with 10 bases in between that match TRBD2. The TCR comes from a man younger than 35 in good health and CMV-seropositive. CDR3 sequence: CASRTTSGHFNEQFF. The DNA sequence is given as TGTGCCAGCAGGACGACTAGCGGGCACTTCAATGAGCAGTTCTTC.